These 21 T cell receptor beta chains share one sample of origin, sequenced in a study of cytomegalovirus exposure and HLA in healthy donors. In the PCR, 60 Vbeta and 13 Jbeta primers were used. The method was immunoSEQ multiplex PCR; TCRdb's version includes in-frame clones alone and lacks a portion of them. Of about 140,000 clones in the sample, around 75% were seen once. The sample taken for sequencing was PBMCs. Receptors originate from a middle-aged man in good health and CMV-seronegative.

The chain joins TRBV2 to TRBJ1-4, with 7 bases that match TRBD1. In germline, CDR1 is SNHLY, CDR2 FYNNEI. The CDR3 is 15 amino acids. V shed 2 bases, J shed 8 bases, and the junction held 8 bases outside the gene matches. CDR3 region: CASSETRQGNEKLFF. The DNA for the CDR3 is TGTGCCAGCAGTGAAACGCGACAGGGTAACGAAAAACTGTTTTTT.

The chain has TRBV4-3 and TRBJ1-1; 10 positions agree with TRBD1. This CDR3 spans 16 amino acids. The germline gives CDR1 LGHNA, CDR2 YSLEER. J lost 6 bases, V lost 0 bases, and 7 bases had no gene match. The CDR3: CASSQDPGTGDAEAFF. The CDR3 DNA follows: TGCGCCAGCAGCCAAGATCCTGGGACAGGGGATGCTGAAGCTTTCTTT.

V usage is TRBV5-6 and J usage is TRBJ1-5, with D possibly TRBD1 on 6 matching bases. The CDR3 is 16 residues long. CDR1 is SGHDT and CDR2 is YYEEEE in the germline V gene. V gave up 0 bases and J gave up 4 bases, with 14 bases separating them. The CDR3 sequence is CASSLGGGRSNQPQHF. The CDR3 region has the DNA TGTGCCAGCAGCTTGGGAGGGGGTCGGTCGAATCAGCCCCAGCATTTT.

The chain combines TRBV5-1 with TRBJ2-7; TRBD2 aligns across 14 bases. CDR1 SGHRS and CDR2 YFSETQ come from the germline V gene. V shed 3 bases, J shed 4 bases, and the junction held 6 bases outside the gene matches. The CDR3 is 16 residues long. CDR3 in amino acids: CASSSGLAGAGYEQYF. The DNA for the CDR3 is TGCGCCAGCAGCTCGGGACTAGCGGGGGCCGGGTACGAGCAGTACTTC.

The rearrangement links TRBV6-5 to TRBJ2-1; D unclear. The ends were cut back, 2 bases at V and 0 bases at J, with 5 bases in the middle. Germline CDR1 is MNHEY and CDR2 is SVGAGI. The CDR3 is 14 amino acids. CDR3 in amino acids: CASSYGSSYNEQFF. DNA of the CDR3: TGTGCCAGCAGTTACGGTAGCTCCTACAATGAGCAGTTCTTC.

This clone was counted a few times. The genes are TRBV9 and TRBJ2-5; D is uncertain. CDR3 size: 13 residues. V lost 7 bases, J lost 0 bases, and 10 bases lay in between. Germline-derived CDR1 and CDR2 are SGDLS and YYNGEE. CDR3 amino acids: CASPQRNQETQYF. For the CDR3, the DNA is TGTGCCAGCCCCCAGCGAAACCAAGAGACCCAGTACTTC.

This chain links TRBV7-9 with TRBJ2-7; 9 nucleotides match TRBD1. This CDR3 is built from 15 residues. Germline V gene lookup returns CDR1 SEHNR and CDR2 FQNEAQ (reference sequence). With V trimmed by 5 bases and J by 7 bases, 12 bases remained unmatched. Here the CDR3 reads CASSRSGTGRREQYF. In DNA, the CDR3 is TGTGCCAGCAGCCGGAGCGGGACAGGGAGAAGGGAGCAGTACTTC.

The rearrangement uses TRBV7-8 and TRBJ1-3; no definite D call. Germline CDR1 reads SGHVS; CDR2 reads FQNEAQ. The CDR3 consists of 14 residues. Trimming took 2 bases from V and 0 from J, leaving 5 bases between them. CDR3 DNA sequence: TGTGCCAGCAGCTTAAGCACCTCTGGAAACACCATATATTTT. Translation gives CASSLSTSGNTIYF.

V gene TRBV5-4 combines with J gene TRBJ1-5, with 9 nucleotides matching TRBD1. V was pared by 3 bases and J by 6 bases, with 7 bases of the junction left unmatched. The CDR3 sequence is 15 residues long. From germline, CDR1 is SGHNT and CDR2 YYREEE (reference sequence). The CDR3 DNA reads TGTGCCAGCAGCTCGGACAGGGGAGAGGGTCAGCCCCAGCATTTT. The encoded protein is CASSSDRGEGQPQHF.

There are a few counts of this clone. V and J are TRBV6-5 and TRBJ2-7, with 10 bases aligning to TRBD1. The CDR3 extends over 13 amino acids. Germline V CDR1 and CDR2: MNHEY, SVGAGI. The V and J ends lost 7 bases and 6 bases, in that order; junction bases with no gene match: 6. CDR3 sequence: CASTPGTGVEQYF. In DNA, the CDR3 is TGTGCCAGCACCCCCGGGACAGGGGTCGAGCAGTACTTC.

The V gene is TRBV5-1, the J gene TRBJ2-5; a possible D gene is TRBD2 (6 bases). Germline V lookup: CDR1 SGHRS, CDR2 YFSETQ. V shed 1 base and J shed 4 bases, with 11 bases lying between them. The CDR3 consists of 14 residues. The CDR3 protein is CASSLFPGRETQYF. The CDR3 DNA reads TGCGCCAGCAGCTTGTTCCCCGGGAGAGAGACCCAGTACTTC.

This chain links TRBV5-1 with TRBJ2-7, with 8 bases aligning to TRBD1. This CDR3 spans 14 amino acids. Per germline, CDR1 SGHRS and CDR2 YFSETQ. Trimming removed 4 bases from V and 2 bases from J; junction bases left unmatched: 5. CDR3 coding DNA: TGCGCCAGCAGCGGACAGGGAACCCCCTACGAGCAGTACTTC. Its translation is CASSGQGTPYEQYF.

This chain joins TRBV28 and TRBJ2-3; no clear D gene. This CDR3 is built from 16 residues. Germline assignment: CDR1 MDHEN and CDR2 SYDVKM. The V end was cut by 3 bases, the J end by 0 bases, with 13 bases between. CDR3 residues: CASSLRSAISTDTQYF. In DNA, the CDR3 is TGTGCCAGCAGTTTGAGGTCGGCCATAAGCACAGATACGCAGTATTTT.

The chain couples TRBV4-1 to TRBJ2-5; tentatively, D is TRBD2 (6 bases). CDR1 MGHRA and CDR2 YSYEKL come from the germline V gene. V lost 0 bases and J 5 bases, leaving 16 bases between the germline ends. CDR3 length equals 16 residues. This CDR3 is CASSQDPGLDRETQYF. The CDR3 DNA is TGCGCCAGCAGCCAAGACCCGGGACTGGATCGCGAGACCCAGTACTTC.

DNA for the CDR3: TGTGCCAGTAGTAAGGACGGACAGCCTCCCTACGAGCAGTACTTC. It codes for CASSKDGQPPYEQYF. The V gene is TRBV19, the J gene TRBJ2-7; tentatively, D is TRBD1 (6 bases). The length of the CDR3 is 15 residues. The V end lost 4 bases, the J end lost 2 bases, and 15 bases lay between the germline ends. Germline V CDR1 and CDR2: LNHDA, SQIVND (reference sequence). Combining the CDR3 with reference TRBV19 and TRBJ2-7 gives the whole variable domain DGGITQSPKYLFRKEGQNVTLSCEQNLNHDAMYWYRQDPGQGLRLIYYSQIVNDFQKGDIAEGYSVSREKKESFPLTVTSAQKNPTAFYLCASSKDGQPPYEQYFGPGTRLTVT.

The chain uses TRBV6-6 and TRBJ2-5; TRBD2 is a possible D gene (5 bases). Germline V gene lookup returns CDR1 MNHNY and CDR2 SVGAGI (reference sequence). The CDR3 extends over 11 amino acids. The germline V and J ends were trimmed by 10 bases and 2 bases, with 8 bases remaining between them. CDR3 coding DNA: TGTGCCACCTGGAGGCAAGAGACCCAGTACTTC. The encoded protein is CATWRQETQYF.

The chain carries TRBV5-1 and TRBJ1-2; D might be TRBD1 (5 bases). The CDR3 is made up of 16 amino acids. V was shortened by 0 bases and J by 0 bases, with 12 bases between the two germline ends. Germline CDR1 reads SGHRS; CDR2 reads YFSETQ. CDR3 protein: CASSLAPSGANYGYTF. The DNA of the CDR3 is TGCGCCAGCAGCTTGGCCCCCTCGGGGGCTAACTATGGCTACACCTTC.

The chain carries TRBV7-2 and TRBJ1-2; 9 bases fit TRBD1. J lost 4 bases, V lost 5 bases, and 5 bases had no gene match. Germline V gene data show CDR1 as SGHTA and CDR2 as FQGNSA. The CDR3 loop spans 14 amino acids. CDR3 amino acids: CASSDQTGGYGYTF. CDR3 in DNA: TGTGCCAGCAGCGATCAGACAGGGGGCTATGGCTACACCTTC.

For the CDR3, the DNA is TGCGCCAGCAGCCCGGCCAGGGGGAACACTGAAGCTTTCTTT. This translates into CASSPARGNTEAFF. V usage is TRBV5-1 and J usage is TRBJ1-1; perhaps TRBD1 as D (6 bases). Germline CDR1 SGHRS, CDR2 YFSETQ. The CDR3 contains 14 residues. Trimming removed 4 bases at V and 1 base at J, with 11 bases between.

The rearrangement links TRBV5-1 to TRBJ2-5, with TRBD1 as a possible D gene (5 bases). The tail of the sequence fits TRBJ2-7 better, so the J call may be wrong. This CDR3 has 16 residues. The germline V gene encodes CDR1 SGHRS and CDR2 YFSETQ. The CDR3 spells CASSLNSDGALYEQYF. CDR3 coding DNA: TGCGCCAGCAGCTTAAACAGCGATGGGGCCCTCTACGAGCAGTACTTC.

This clone was seen more than once but under ten times. V gene TRBV5-6 combines with J gene TRBJ2-3; possible D gene TRBD2, 5 bases. Germline CDR1 reads SGHDT; CDR2 reads YYEEEE. Deletions cut 6 bases from V and 2 bases from J, with 10 bases between. This CDR3 is 13 amino acids long. Here the CDR3 reads CASNPGDTDTQYF. In DNA, the CDR3 is TGTGCCAGCAACCCCGGGGACACAGATACGCAGTATTTT.